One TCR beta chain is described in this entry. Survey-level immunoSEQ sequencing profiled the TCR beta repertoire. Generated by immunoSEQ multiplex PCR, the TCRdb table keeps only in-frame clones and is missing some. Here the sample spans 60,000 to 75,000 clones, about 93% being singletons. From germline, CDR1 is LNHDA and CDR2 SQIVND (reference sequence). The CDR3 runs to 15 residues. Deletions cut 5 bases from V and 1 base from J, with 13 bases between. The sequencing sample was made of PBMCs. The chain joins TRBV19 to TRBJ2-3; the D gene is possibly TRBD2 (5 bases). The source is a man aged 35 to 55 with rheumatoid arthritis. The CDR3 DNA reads TGTGCCAGTAGTGCTCTCCTGGGAGGCACAGATACGCAGTATTTT. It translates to CASSALLGGTDTQYF.